One and the same sample provided the 11 T cell receptor beta chains below, sequenced in a study of T-cell reconstitution after alpha-beta-depleted transplantation in children. During its preparation, the TCRbeta library received unique molecular identifiers. TCRdb called the PCR reads again in MiXCR, with one record for every CDR3 protein. The sample comprises 200,000 to 250,000 distinct CDR3 sequences, about 8.2% of which are singletons, and 35% rests with the top ten. Specimen: PBMCs, mostly from graft donor cells, collected 360 days after TCRalphabeta/CD19-depleted stem cell transplant. The receptors here all came from a male patient aged 2 to 9 who had a stem cell transplant for acute myeloid leukemia, so the T cells may come from the graft donor.

This chain uses TRBV4-3 with TRBJ2-1; perhaps TRBD2 as D (6 bases). This CDR3 is built from 20 residues. The V gene's germline CDR1 is LGHNA and CDR2 YSLEER. V lost 1 base and J lost 0, with 22 bases in between. The DNA for the CDR3 is TGCGCCAGCAGCCAAGGCGTGTTGGGGGGTGGGAGAGGCTCCTACAATGAGCAGTTCTTC. It codes for CASSQGVLGGGRGSYNEQFF.

This clonotype was counted between two and nine times. This rearrangement joins TRBV18 to TRBJ2-7; 9 bases fit TRBD2. The trim removed 6 bases at V and 2 bases at J, leaving 2 bases unmatched. Germline-derived CDR1 and CDR2 are KGHSH and LQKENI. CDR3 length: 13 residues. DNA of the CDR3: TGTGCCAGCTCCAGCGGGGGGACCTACGAGCAGTACGTC. Its protein is CASSSGGTYEQYV.

This clonotype was counted many times. The V and J genes are TRBV29-1 and TRBJ2-7; D is perhaps TRBD1 (5 bases). V shed 5 bases and J shed 0 bases, with 8 bases lying between them. This CDR3 has 12 amino acids. In germline, CDR1 is SQVTM, CDR2 ANQGSEA. The CDR3 coding sequence is TGCAGCGTTTTAAGGGGCTCCTACGAGCAGTACTTC. Translation gives CSVLRGSYEQYF.

This chain uses TRBV5-5 with TRBJ1-1; a weak D match, TRBD1 (6 bases). V was clipped by 4 bases and J by 5 bases, with 9 bases between them. In germline, CDR1 is SGHKS, CDR2 YYEKEE (reference sequence). The CDR3 is 12 residues long. The CDR3 spells CASSITGTEAFF. The CDR3 DNA reads as TGTGCCAGCAGCATAACAGGGACTGAAGCTTTCTTT.

The chain links TRBV20-1 to TRBJ2-1, with TRBD2 matching over 9 bases. The CDR3 totals 16 residues. CDR1 and CDR2 (germline): DFQATT, SNEGSKA (reference sequence). V lost 6 bases, J lost 8 bases, and 17 bases stayed unmatched. The CDR3 bases are TGCAGTGCCACCGAGCAGGGCGGGAGGGCCGTCGATGAGCAGTTCTTC. This sequence encodes CSATEQGGRAVDEQFF.

The chain couples TRBV5-1 to TRBJ2-5; no clear D gene. Germline V gene lookup returns CDR1 SGHRS and CDR2 YFSETQ. Deletions cut 0 bases from V and 2 bases from J, with 14 bases between. The CDR3 is made up of 16 amino acids. The CDR3 reads CASSLVVDSVQETQYF. The CDR3 DNA follows: TGCGCCAGCAGCTTGGTGGTAGATTCGGTACAAGAGACCCAGTACTTC. The variable domain in full, completed from reference TRBV5-1 and TRBJ2-5, reads KAGVTQTPRYLIKTRGQQVTLSCSPISGHRSVSWYQQTPGQGLQFLFEYFSETQRNKGNFPGRFSGRQFSNSRSEMNVSTLELGDSALYLCASSLVVDSVQETQYFGPGTRLLVL.

V usage is TRBV7-3 and J usage is TRBJ2-1; D may be TRBD2 (6 bases). The CDR3 is made up of 15 amino acids. The ends were cut back, 4 bases at V and 8 bases at J, with 18 bases in the middle. Germline V gene data show CDR1 as SGHTA and CDR2 as FQGTGA. CDR3 nucleotides: TGTGCCAGCAGCTCCACCGGGGCGGGATGGGATGAGCAGTTCTTC. It encodes CASSSTGAGWDEQFF.

This clonotype was seen repeatedly, ten times or more. V and J are TRBV27 and TRBJ2-4, with 7 bases identical to TRBD1. Germline CDR1 reads MNHEY; CDR2 reads SMNVEV (reference sequence). The trim removed 6 bases at V and 8 bases at J, leaving 7 bases unmatched. This CDR3 spans 13 amino acids. In nucleotides, the CDR3 is TGTGCCAGCAGACAGACAGGGTTTGACATTCAGTACTTC. Protein: CASRQTGFDIQYF.

This clonotype was observed many times. The chain carries TRBV7-6 and TRBJ2-5; TRBD2 matches at 7 bases. V shed 8 bases, J shed 3 bases, and the junction held 6 bases outside the gene matches. This CDR3 is 13 amino acids long. Germline values: CDR1 SGHVS, CDR2 FNYEAQ. CDR3 in amino acids: CASRASGKETQYF. For the CDR3, the DNA is TGTGCCAGCCGGGCTAGCGGAAAAGAGACCCAGTACTTC.

The table lists this clonotype with a few counts. This chain connects TRBV20-1 to TRBJ1-2, with 7 bases that match TRBD1. The CDR3 totals 13 residues. Germline values: CDR1 DFQATT, CDR2 SNEGSKA (reference sequence). The V gene end was trimmed by 8 bases and the J gene end by 4 bases; junction bases not matched to a gene: 10. CDR3 in amino acids: CSPTPGQLYGYTF. DNA for the CDR3: TGCAGTCCGACTCCGGGACAGCTCTATGGCTACACCTTC.

This clonotype was seen more than once but under ten times. V usage is TRBV5-6 and J usage is TRBJ2-1; D is uncertain. The ends were cut back, 0 bases at V and 12 bases at J, with 7 bases in the middle. Germline V gene data show CDR1 as SGHDT and CDR2 as YYEEEE. The CDR3 runs 11 residues. In DNA, the CDR3 is TGTGCCAGCAGCTTGGGGGTACGGCAGTTCTTC. Translating it yields CASSLGVRQFF.